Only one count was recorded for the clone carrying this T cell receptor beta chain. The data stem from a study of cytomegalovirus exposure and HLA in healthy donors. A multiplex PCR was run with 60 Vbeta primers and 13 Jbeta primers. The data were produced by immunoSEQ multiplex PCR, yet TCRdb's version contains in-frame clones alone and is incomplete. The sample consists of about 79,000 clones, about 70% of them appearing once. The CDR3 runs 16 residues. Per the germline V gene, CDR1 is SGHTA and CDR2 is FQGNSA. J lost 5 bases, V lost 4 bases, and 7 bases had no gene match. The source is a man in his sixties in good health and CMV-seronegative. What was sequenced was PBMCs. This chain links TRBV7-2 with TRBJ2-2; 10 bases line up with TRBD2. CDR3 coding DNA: TGTGCCAGCAGCTACACTAGCGGGGATAGAACCGGGGAGCTGTTTTTT. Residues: CASSYTSGDRTGELFF.